This TCR beta chain was documented in a study of cytomegalovirus exposure and HLA in healthy donors. Study conclusions and caveats: Reports described diagnosis of cytomegalovirus status by the classifier as highly specific and sensitive. The authors later found TCR association rates varying by HLA locus, with DRB1 most and HLA-C fewest. The authors enumerated around 150 TCR beta chains as linked to cytomegalovirus.

The length of the CDR3 is 13 residues. Germline CDR1 reads MNHNY; CDR2 reads SVGAGI (reference sequence). About this clone itself: Its antigen remains unidentified. The junction differs from germline at one of its ends, possibly a read error.

The PCR made use of 60 Vbeta and 13 Jbeta primers. In the original workflow: Later analysis identified 65 million to 80 million unique TCR beta chains, about 11 million shared. Some clones are missing from TCRdb's copy, which holds only in-frame ones; the method was immunoSEQ multiplex PCR. For V, J and clone size, that table is used; D and trimming come from the DNA. This table holds some 150,000 clones, less than 10% found once. This chain links TRBV6-6 with TRBJ2-2; TRBD2 is a possible D gene (6 bases). The material sequenced was PBMCs. This receptor was identified in a male donor in good health and CMV-seronegative. As DNA, the CDR3 is TGTGCCGGCAGCCAGCGGGCCGGCGGGGAGCTGTTTTTT. This gives the protein CAGSQRAGGELFF.